This T cell receptor beta chain was obtained from a study of cytomegalovirus exposure and HLA in healthy donors. V was pared by 4 bases and J by 6 bases, with 7 bases between. Germline V gene sequence: CDR1 KGHSH, CDR2 LQKENI. The CDR3 sequence is 12 residues long. With 60 Vbeta and 13 Jbeta primers, the PCR was carried out. Generated by immunoSEQ multiplex PCR, the TCRdb table keeps only in-frame clones and is missing some. The data hold some 130,000 clones, with 70% to 80% observed a single time. The sample consisted of PBMCs. The V gene is TRBV18, the J gene TRBJ2-1; perhaps TRBD2 as D (5 bases). The clonotype was recovered from a female donor in good health and CMV-seronegative. CDR3 loop: CASSLGGNEQFF. The CDR3, as DNA: TGTGCCAGCTCACTTGGAGGCAATGAGCAGTTCTTC.